Each of the 23 T cell receptor beta chains below was sequenced from the same sample in a study of graft-versus-host responses after intestinal transplantation. Clones were read by immunoSEQ multiplex PCR, and TCRdb kept only the in-frame ones, dropping some. The sample holds roughly 99,000 clones, around 86% seen once. The sequencing here drew on PBMCs, taken 255 days after intestinal transplant. These receptors all stem from a human patient who received an intestinal transplant, so some T cells may come from the graft donor.

V is TRBV4-1 and J is TRBJ2-2, with unresolved D. The CDR3 totals 14 residues. V lost 0 bases and J lost 5, with 7 bases in between. Germline CDR1 is MGHRA and CDR2 is YSYEKL. CDR3 nucleotides: TGCGCCAGCAGCCAAGAACTCGGGACCGGGGAGCTGTTTTTT. This codes for CASSQELGTGELFF.

This clone has a single count. This chain connects TRBV2 to TRBJ1-5, with D unclear. Germline V gene lookup returns CDR1 SNHLY and CDR2 FYNNEI. Deletions cut 2 bases from V and 7 bases from J, with 15 bases between. The CDR3 length is 15 residues. The CDR3: CASSELFGPGQPQHF. DNA for the CDR3: TGTGCCAGCAGTGAATTGTTTGGCCCGGGGCAGCCCCAGCATTTT.

The chain recombines TRBV11-2 with TRBJ2-7, with TRBD1 identical over 9 bases. CDR1 and CDR2 from the germline V gene are SGHAT and FQNNGV. The junction had 3 bases not matched to a gene; V was cut back by 3 bases and J by 3 bases. CDR3 length: 14 residues. CDR3 bases: TGTGCCAGCAGCTTGGGACAGGGTATCTACGAGCAGTACTTC. Protein product: CASSLGQGIYEQYF.

This clone was recorded a few times. V gene TRBV27 combines with J gene TRBJ2-7, with a possible D match to TRBD2 (5 bases). Germline V lookup: CDR1 MNHEY, CDR2 SMNVEV (reference sequence). The CDR3 spans 13 residues. Trimming shortened V by 4 bases and J by 0 bases, and 7 bases separated the two germline ends. The CDR3 spells CASSSGSSYEQYF. The CDR3 DNA follows: TGTGCCAGCAGTTCGGGGAGCTCCTACGAGCAGTACTTC.

This clone showed up just a few times. The gene calls are TRBV7-9 and TRBJ2-7, with TRBD2 matching 14 bases. The germline V gene encodes CDR1 SEHNR and CDR2 FQNEAQ (reference sequence). V lost 5 bases to trimming and J lost 3 bases; unmatched junction nucleotides: 9. CDR3 size: 17 residues. Here the CDR3 reads CASSLGLAGAADYEQYV. The DNA for the CDR3 is TGTGCCAGCAGCCTGGGACTAGCGGGGGCCGCGGACTACGAGCAGTACGTC.

The genes are TRBV18 and TRBJ2-7; D remains ambiguous. CDR1 is KGHSH and CDR2 is LQKENI in the germline V gene. The CDR3 loop spans 14 amino acids. Trimming removed 0 bases at V and 5 bases at J, with 11 bases between. CDR3 protein: CASSPPSAPHEQYF. CDR3 bases: TGTGCCAGCTCACCACCGAGCGCTCCCCACGAGCAGTACTTC.

The CDR3 region has the DNA TGTGCCAGTAGCCTGGACCTCCGGAATTCACCCCTCCACTTT. Protein sequence: CASSLDLRNSPLHF. This sequence joins TRBV19 and TRBJ1-6; the D is unclear. This CDR3 is built from 14 residues. In germline, CDR1 is LNHDA, CDR2 SQIVND (reference sequence). Trimming left V 6 bases short and J 7 bases short, with 13 bases between. Full variable domain (rest looked up from reference TRBV19 and TRBJ1-6): DGGITQSPKYLFRKEGQNVTLSCEQNLNHDAMYWYRQDPGQGLRLIYYSQIVNDFQKGDIAEGYSVSREKKESFPLTVTSAQKNPTAFYLCASSLDLRNSPLHFGNGTRLTVT.

The chain is built from TRBV2 and TRBJ2-1; 9 bases fit TRBD1. The CDR3 is 14 residues long. Germline lookup yields CDR1 SNHLY and CDR2 FYNNEI. Losses at the gene ends were 6 bases for V and 5 bases for J; bases not matched to a gene: 5. Written as DNA, the CDR3 is TGTGCCAGCAGGGGGGACAGGGTCCACAATGAGCAGTTCTTC. It translates to CASRGDRVHNEQFF.

This chain joins TRBV18 and TRBJ1-5; D gene uncertain. Trimming removed 3 bases at V and 4 bases at J, with 7 bases between. The CDR3 totals 13 residues. Germline values: CDR1 KGHSH, CDR2 LQKENI. The CDR3 sequence is CASSPDGNQPQHF. The CDR3 DNA reads as TGTGCCAGCTCACCGGACGGGAATCAGCCCCAGCATTTT.

The V and J genes are TRBV25-1 and TRBJ1-5; the match to TRBD1 covers 7 bases. The CDR3 length is 14 residues. V lost 4 bases to trimming and J lost 3 bases; unmatched junction nucleotides: 3. CDR1 and CDR2 from the germline V gene are MGHDK and SYGVNS. CDR3 region: CASSGQGLNQPQHF. CDR3 bases: TGTGCCAGCAGTGGACAGGGCCTCAATCAGCCCCAGCATTTT. Combining the CDR3 with reference TRBV25-1 and TRBJ1-5 gives the whole variable domain EADIYQTPRYLVIGTGKKITLECSQTMGHDKMYWYQQDPGMELHLIHYSYGVNSTEKGDLSSESTVSRIRTEHFPLTLESARPSHTSQYLCASSGQGLNQPQHFGDGTRLSIL.

The rearrangement uses TRBV19 and TRBJ1-5, with TRBD1 identical over 8 bases. CDR3 length equals 17 residues. J was trimmed by 1 base and V by 6 bases; bases with no gene match: 11. Germline V CDR1 and CDR2: LNHDA, SQIVND (reference sequence). The CDR3 DNA reads TGTGCCAGTAGCCGGAGATGGACAGGGACGAGCAATCAGCCCCAGCATTTT. Translation gives CASSRRWTGTSNQPQHF.

The V and J genes are TRBV15 and TRBJ2-5, with 8 bases that match TRBD2. The ends lost 0 bases at V and 2 bases at J; junction bases unmatched: 8. The CDR3 extends over 17 amino acids. Germline V gives CDR1 LNHNV, CDR2 YYDKDF (reference sequence). CDR3 nucleotides: TGTGCCACCAGCAGAGATCCGTCGACTAGCGATCAAGAGACCCAGTACTTC. This sequence encodes CATSRDPSTSDQETQYF.

The chain carries TRBV11-2 and TRBJ1-5; D is unclear. This CDR3 region has 15 residues. Germline V gives CDR1 SGHAT, CDR2 FQNNGV. The V end lost 0 bases, the J end lost 0 bases, and 6 bases lay between the germline ends. In DNA form, the CDR3 reads TGTGCCAGCAGCTTAGATGCCAATAGCAATCAGCCCCAGCATTTT. It codes for CASSLDANSNQPQHF.

The chain combines TRBV9 with TRBJ2-5; 8 nucleotides agree with TRBD2. The CDR3 has 15 amino acids. From germline, CDR1 is SGDLS and CDR2 YYNGEE. The J segment lost 2 bases and the V segment lost 3 bases, leaving 6 bases of the junction unmatched. CDR3 nucleotides: TGTGCCAGCAGCGCCGGGACTAGAGAGCAAGAGACCCAGTACTTC. This encodes CASSAGTREQETQYF.

The chain employs TRBV20-1 and TRBJ1-2; D gene ambiguous. Germline V CDR1 and CDR2: DFQATT, SNEGSKA (reference sequence). V was pared by 1 base and J by 4 bases, with 4 bases between. This CDR3 contains 11 residues. The CDR3 loop reads CSARGGYGYTF. The CDR3 DNA reads TGCAGTGCTAGAGGGGGCTATGGCTACACCTTC.

The V gene is TRBV6-6, the J gene TRBJ1-1; no clear D. V was pared by 0 bases and J by 3 bases, with 5 bases between. Per germline, CDR1 MNHNY and CDR2 SVGAGI (reference sequence). The CDR3 extends over 13 amino acids. The CDR3 spells CASSYSKDTEAFF. CDR3 nucleotides: TGTGCCAGCAGTTACTCCAAGGACACTGAAGCTTTCTTT.

The V and J genes are TRBV29-1 and TRBJ1-2, with a weak D call TRBD1 (6 bases). Germline V gene sequence: CDR1 SQVTM, CDR2 ANQGSEA. The CDR3 is 16 amino acids. V dropped 0 bases and J dropped 3 bases, with 17 bases sitting between them. This chain's CDR3 is CSVEDGSGGPYYGYTF. Written as DNA, the CDR3 is TGCAGCGTTGAAGATGGTAGTGGGGGGCCTTACTATGGCTACACCTTC.

V usage is TRBV4-1 and J usage is TRBJ1-1; D uncertain. Trimming removed 5 bases from V and 3 bases from J, with 10 bases in between. Germline assignment: CDR1 MGHRA and CDR2 YSYEKL. The CDR3 contains 13 residues. The CDR3 DNA is TGCGCCAGCAGCGGCGGGCTGGACACTGAAGCTTTCTTT. Translated: CASSGGLDTEAFF.

The chain has TRBV27 and TRBJ2-3, with a possible D match to TRBD1 (6 bases). Per the germline V gene, CDR1 is MNHEY and CDR2 is SMNVEV (reference sequence). Trimming removed 6 bases at V and 3 bases at J, with 19 bases between. This CDR3 comprises 16 residues. The CDR3 reads CASSQPGTIRTDTQYF. For the CDR3, the DNA is TGTGCCAGCAGCCAGCCAGGGACAATTAGGACAGATACGCAGTATTTT.

The gene calls are TRBV6-6 and TRBJ2-7; TRBD2 matches at 7 bases. Per the germline V gene, CDR1 is MNHNY and CDR2 is SVGAGI (reference sequence). The CDR3 extends over 13 amino acids. The J segment lost 4 bases and the V segment lost 6 bases, leaving 6 bases of the junction unmatched. The CDR3: CASSQAGIYEQYF. CDR3 DNA: TGTGCCAGCAGCCAAGCGGGGATTTACGAGCAGTACTTC.

J is TRBJ2-7 and V is TRBV28; 7 bases are a match to TRBD2. V lost 5 bases to trimming and J lost 5 bases; unmatched junction nucleotides: 12. Germline CDR1 and CDR2: MDHEN and SYDVKM. The CDR3 consists of 15 residues. The CDR3 coding sequence is TGTGCCAGCAGTCCGAGGACTAGTTGGGGTGACGAGCAGTACGTC. Its protein product is CASSPRTSWGDEQYV.

The chain employs TRBV11-3 and TRBJ2-1; no reliable D call. There are 13 residues in the CDR3. V lost 2 bases and J 7 bases, leaving 9 bases between the germline ends. Germline V lookup: CDR1 SGHNT, CDR2 YENEEA. The CDR3 DNA reads as TGTGCCAGCAGCTTAATAGGAGAGAATGAGCAGTTCTTC. Its protein product is CASSLIGENEQFF.

This sequence joins TRBV2 and TRBJ2-3, with 7 nucleotides matching TRBD2. The CDR3 has 14 residues. The germline V gene has CDR1 SNHLY and CDR2 FYNNEI. V lost 6 bases and J lost 6; bases outside the gene matches: 9. CDR3 protein: CASRGTPGGDTQYF. The CDR3 DNA is TGTGCCAGCAGGGGGACGCCCGGGGGGGATACGCAGTATTTT.